These 17 T cell receptor beta chains originate from one sample sequenced in a study of cytomegalovirus exposure and HLA in healthy donors. Amplification used 60 Vbeta primers and 13 Jbeta primers. TCRdb's table, derived via immunoSEQ multiplex PCR, lists solely in-frame clones and lacks some. Of over 150,000 clones in the sample, roughly 83% are singletons; the top ten hold 0.35% to 0.45%. Sequenced sample: PBMCs. Every receptor here comes from a boy between 2 and 10 years old in good health and CMV-seronegative.

This chain links TRBV4-2 with TRBJ1-2, with 10 positions matching TRBD1. The V segment lost 0 bases and the J segment 4 bases; nucleotides outside the gene matches: 8. Germline V CDR1 and CDR2: LGHNA, YNFKEQ. The CDR3 has 17 amino acids. CDR3 nucleotides: TGTGCCAGCAGCCAAGATAAACCGGGACAGGGGCTCTATGGCTACACCTTC. It is translated as CASSQDKPGQGLYGYTF.

This clone was recorded once. V usage is TRBV6-1 and J usage is TRBJ1-2; tentative D call: TRBD1 (6 bases). Germline assignment: CDR1 MNHNS and CDR2 SASEGT. The length of the CDR3 is 17 residues. Trimming shortened V by 4 bases and J by 4 bases, and 22 bases separated the two germline ends. Here the CDR3 reads CASSGYWAGGAGYGYTF. CDR3 nucleotide sequence: TGTGCCAGCAGTGGATACTGGGCCGGGGGGGCAGGCTATGGCTACACCTTC.

V and J are TRBV5-1 and TRBJ1-2, with 12 bases identical to TRBD1. V gave up 4 bases and J gave up 3 bases; unmatched junction bases: 10. Germline V gene sequence: CDR1 SGHRS, CDR2 YFSETQ. The CDR3 totals 17 residues. This CDR3 reads CASSPGTGGPIDYGYTF. In DNA form, the CDR3 reads TGCGCCAGCAGCCCAGGGACAGGGGGCCCTATCGACTATGGCTACACCTTC.

The rearrangement joins TRBV18 to TRBJ2-3; 9 bases map to TRBD1. The CDR3 consists of 18 residues. The trim removed 3 bases at V and 4 bases at J, leaving 14 bases unmatched. Per germline, CDR1 KGHSH and CDR2 LQKENI. The CDR3 region has the DNA TGTGCCAGCTCACCCCCGCAGGTCCCGGGACAGGGTGCAGATACGCAGTATTTT. As protein: CASSPPQVPGQGADTQYF. Full variable domain (rest looked up from reference TRBV18 and TRBJ2-3): NAGVMQNPRHLVRRRGQEARLRCSPMKGHSHVYWYRQLPEEGLKFMVYLQKENIIDESGMPKERFSAEFPKEGPSILRIQQVVRGDSAAYFCASSPPQVPGQGADTQYFGPGTRLTVL.

This chain joins TRBV27 and TRBJ2-5; D is undetermined. CDR3 length equals 13 residues. V lost 0 bases and J lost 4, with 6 bases in between. Germline lookup yields CDR1 MNHEY and CDR2 SMNVEV (reference sequence). This CDR3 reads CASSLSTGETQYF. Written as DNA, the CDR3 is TGTGCCAGCAGTTTATCCACCGGAGAGACCCAGTACTTC.

This chain joins TRBV5-1 and TRBJ1-1; 9 bases are shared with TRBD1. The CDR3 sequence is 18 residues long. Losses at the gene ends were 6 bases for V and 0 bases for J; bases not matched to a gene: 15. Germline assignment: CDR1 SGHRS and CDR2 YFSETQ. Written as DNA, the CDR3 is TGCGCCAGCACGGACCGCACAGGGGGCCTCATCATGAACACTGAAGCTTTCTTT. This translates into CASTDRTGGLIMNTEAFF.

This clone was seen a single time. This sequence joins TRBV5-4 and TRBJ1-1; D gene ambiguous. The CDR3 loop spans 13 amino acids. V shed 1 base and J shed 2 bases, with 6 bases lying between them. Germline CDR1 SGHNT, CDR2 YYREEE (reference sequence). CDR3 DNA: TGTGCCAGCAGCTTGAACAGAAACACTGAAGCTTTCTTT. This sequence encodes CASSLNRNTEAFF.

J is TRBJ2-1 and V is TRBV11-3; TRBD2 agrees at 11 bases. CDR1 and CDR2 from the germline V gene are SGHNT and YENEEA. The CDR3 is made up of 15 amino acids. J gave up 6 bases and V 3 bases, and 4 bases lay outside the gene matches. CDR3 nucleotide sequence: TGTGCCAGCAGCTTGGGACTAGCGGAAATCAATGAGCAGTTCTTC. This translates into CASSLGLAEINEQFF.

The rearrangement uses TRBV5-6 and TRBJ1-1, with 9 bases aligning to TRBD1. Germline V gene lookup returns CDR1 SGHDT and CDR2 YYEEEE. There are 16 residues in the CDR3. The trim removed 2 bases at V and 0 bases at J, leaving 5 bases unmatched. The DNA for the CDR3 is TGTGCCAGCAGCTTTGGGACAGGGCTTATGAACACTGAAGCTTTCTTT. It translates to CASSFGTGLMNTEAFF.

V and J are TRBV29-1 and TRBJ2-5; 7 bases are shared with TRBD1. The CDR3 runs to 13 residues. After removal of 1 base from V and 2 bases from J, the junction contained 1 base not matched to a gene. In germline, CDR1 is SQVTM, CDR2 ANQGSEA. CDR3 protein: CSVEGTGQETQYF. In nucleotides, the CDR3 is TGCAGCGTTGAAGGGACAGGTCAAGAGACCCAGTACTTC. The whole variable domain, remainder taken from reference TRBV29-1 and TRBJ2-5, is SAVISQKPSRDICQRGTSLTIQCQVDSQVTMMFWYRQQPGQSLTLIATANQGSEATYESGFVIDKFPISRPNLTFSTLTVSNMSPEDSSIYLCSVEGTGQETQYFGPGTRLLVL.

V usage is TRBV6-5 and J usage is TRBJ2-1; tentative D call: TRBD2 (6 bases). There are 14 residues in the CDR3. The V gene lost 6 bases and the J gene lost 5 bases, with 14 bases spanning the gap. Per the germline V gene, CDR1 is MNHEY and CDR2 is SVGAGI. In DNA, the CDR3 is TGTGCCAGCAGCGGATCGGGGGAGGACAATGAGCAGTTCTTC. This sequence encodes CASSGSGEDNEQFF.

The gene calls are TRBV5-6 and TRBJ2-7; possibly TRBD2 for D (5 bases). The CDR3 loop spans 13 amino acids. With 3 bases removed from V and 6 bases from J, the gap between germline ends came to 13 bases. Germline V gene data show CDR1 as SGHDT and CDR2 as YYEEEE. In DNA form, the CDR3 reads TGTGCCAGCAGCTATAGGACTGAGAGCGAGCAGTACTTC. Translation gives CASSYRTESEQYF.

The V gene is TRBV12-5, the J gene TRBJ1-4; no clear D gene. CDR3 length: 16 residues. Germline V gene sequence: CDR1 LGHNT, CDR2 FRNRAP. The ends were cut back, 2 bases at V and 6 bases at J, with 16 bases in the middle. CDR3: CASGLSPSRRDEKLFF. CDR3 bases: TGTGCTAGTGGTTTGTCTCCATCAAGAAGAGATGAAAAACTGTTTTTT.

Concerning this clone itself: The junction and the germline gene differ at one end; a read error may be behind it. In the same sample, other DNA sequences code for this CDR3. This chain connects TRBV2 to TRBJ1-4; TRBD1 matches 10 bases. This CDR3 region has 13 residues. Germline V gene sequence: CDR1 SNHLY, CDR2 FYNNEI. As DNA, the CDR3 is TGTGCTAGCACCGGACAGGGGGGGGAAAAACTGTTTTTT. This codes for CASTGQGGEKLFF. Supplemented by reference TRBV2 and TRBJ1-4, the full variable domain reads EPEVTQTPSHQVTQMGQEVILRCVPISNHLYFYWYRQILGQKVEFLVSFYNNEISEKSEIFDDQFSVERPDGSNFTLKIRSTKLEDSAMYFCASTGQGGEKLFFGSGTQLSVL.

The rearrangement joins TRBV6-1 to TRBJ2-1, with 7 bases identical to TRBD2. The length of the CDR3 is 15 residues. J lost 2 bases, V lost 3 bases, and 4 bases had no gene match. In germline, CDR1 is MNHNS, CDR2 SASEGT. CDR3 nucleotide sequence: TGTGCCAGCAGTGAGGTAGCGGGCCCCTACAATGAGCAGTTCTTC. Amino acid sequence: CASSEVAGPYNEQFF.

J is TRBJ1-4 and V is TRBV29-1; D remains ambiguous. V was shortened by 0 bases and J by 6 bases, with 8 bases between the two germline ends. This CDR3 has 13 amino acids. From germline, CDR1 is SQVTM and CDR2 ANQGSEA. CDR3 in amino acids: CSVEDRLYEKLFF. In DNA, the CDR3 is TGCAGCGTTGAAGACAGGTTGTATGAAAAACTGTTTTTT.

A note on this clone: Other DNA sequences in this specimen translate into the identical CDR3. The chain couples TRBV14 to TRBJ1-2, with D possibly TRBD1 on 5 matching bases. The CDR3 totals 14 residues. The ends were cut back, 1 base at V and 1 base at J, with 7 bases in the middle. Germline V gives CDR1 SGHDN, CDR2 FVKESK. The chain's CDR3 is CASSQGQLNYGYTF. For the CDR3, the DNA is TGTGCCAGCAGCCAAGGACAGCTTAACTATGGCTACACCTTC.